This is a list of T cell receptor beta chains from one sample in a study of blood T cell repertoires in COVID-19. Here immunoSEQ multiplex PCR was the method, and the copy in TCRdb shows in-frame clones only, minus some. The sample carries some 100,000 clones, 80% to 90% recorded once. Material for sequencing was peripheral blood. The receptors come from a man in his fifties or sixties with COVID-19, enrolled during active disease. The CDR3 runs from the conserved cysteine through the conserved F or W.

TRBJ1-5,TRBV6-6,CASSSGHNNQPQHF
TRBJ1-5,TRBV19,CASSTGTPYSNQPQHF
TRBJ2-1,TRBV18,CASSPQGYNEQFF
TRBJ2-5,TRBV7-2,CASSFGLAGPQETQYF
TRBJ2-3,TRBV7-8,CASSFTGQPSDTQYF
TRBJ2-2,TRBV5-1,CASSLDRGYTGELFF
TRBJ2-2,TRBV29-1,CSVGQGGDTGELFF
TRBJ1-1,TRBV5-1,CASSSGEGGTEAFF
TRBJ2-5,TRBV5-1,CASSAGQGQETQYF
TRBJ2-3,TRBV6-5,CASKKIQAADTQYF
TRBJ1-2,TRBV9,CASSPTSNYGYTF
TRBJ2-7,TRBV15,CATSSYPTGVNSYEQYF
TRBJ2-2,TRBV12-3/TRBV12-4,CASSFVSRGELFF
TRBJ1-5,TRBV9,CASSPNEGNQPQHF
TRBJ1-2,TRBV19,CASSSPGTQAGYTF
TRBJ1-4,TRBV27,CASSLRRFNEKLFF
TRBJ1-2,TRBV6-1,CASSDSGLGLYGYTF
TRBJ1-1,TRBV6-1,CASSDGRGRNTEAFF
TRBJ2-6,TRBV9,CASSVVVAGGTGANVLTF
TRBJ1-5,TRBV5-5,CASSLVAHQPQHF
TRBJ2-1,TRBV5-5,CASSLAVTGGWNEQFF
TRBJ1-1,TRBV10-3,CAISEGQLNTEAFF
TRBJ2-1,TRBV7-2,CASSEGLAGGNEQFF
TRBJ1-4,TRBV2,CASRTYATNEKLFF
TRBJ1-2,TRBV18,CASSPRTGTNYGYTF
TRBJ1-6,TRBV7-8,CASSLEGGNSPLHF